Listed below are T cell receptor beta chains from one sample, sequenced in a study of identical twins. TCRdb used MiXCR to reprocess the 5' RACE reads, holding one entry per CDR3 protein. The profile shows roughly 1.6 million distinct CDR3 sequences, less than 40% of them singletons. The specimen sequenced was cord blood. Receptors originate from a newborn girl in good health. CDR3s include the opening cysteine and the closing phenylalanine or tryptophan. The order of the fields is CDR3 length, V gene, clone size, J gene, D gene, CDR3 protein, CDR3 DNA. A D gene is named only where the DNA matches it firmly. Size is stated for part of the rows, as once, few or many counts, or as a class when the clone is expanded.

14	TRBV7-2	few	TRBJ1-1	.	CASSLAPTGTEAFF	TGTGCCAGCAGCTTAGCCCCCACGGGGACCGAGGCTTTCTTT
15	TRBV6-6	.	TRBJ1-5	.	CASSYDSQGNQPQHF	TGTGCCAGCAGTTACGATTCTCAGGGGAATCAGCCCCAGCATTTT
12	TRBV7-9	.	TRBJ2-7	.	CAGVAGAYEQYF	TGTGCCGGTGTGGCAGGGGCCTACGAGCAGTACTTC
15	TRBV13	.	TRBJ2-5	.	CASSSRETGAYERYF	TGTGCCAGCAGCAGTAGGGAAACTGGAGCCTACGAGCGGTACTTC
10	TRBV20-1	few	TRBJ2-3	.	CSAVPTRRYF	TGCAGTGCGGTCCCTACCCGGCGGTATTTT
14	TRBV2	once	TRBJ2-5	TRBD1	CASSPNTGEETQYF	TGTGCCAGCAGCCCCAATACAGGGGAAGAGACCCAGTACTTC
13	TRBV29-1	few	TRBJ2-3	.	CSVDPWGPDTQYF	TGCAGCGTTGATCCCTGGGGGCCGGATACGCAGTATTTT
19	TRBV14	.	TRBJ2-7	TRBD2	CASSQQPGLGDFSSYEQYF	TGTGCCAGCAGCCAGCAACCGGGACTAGGGGACTTTTCCTCCTACGAGCAGTACTTC
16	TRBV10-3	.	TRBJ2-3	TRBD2	CAISGTSGRAIGTQYF	TGTGCCATCAGTGGGACTAGCGGGAGGGCCATAGGTACGCAGTATTTT
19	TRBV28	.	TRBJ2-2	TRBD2	CASSPLSLAGGGTAGELFF	TGTGCCAGCAGTCCCTTATCGCTAGCGGGAGGAGGGACCGCCGGGGAGCTGTTTTTT
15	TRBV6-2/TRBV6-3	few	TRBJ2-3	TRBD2	CASQTGTSGTDTQYF	TGTGCCAGCCAAACCGGGACTAGCGGGACAGATACGCAGTATTTT
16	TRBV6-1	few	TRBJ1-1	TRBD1	CASSEPPGQVNTEAFF	TGTGCCAGCAGTGAACCCCCGGGACAGGTGAACACTGAAGCTTTCTTT
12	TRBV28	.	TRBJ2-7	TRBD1	CASQTGPYEQYF	TGTGCCAGCCAGACAGGGCCCTACGAGCAGTACTTC
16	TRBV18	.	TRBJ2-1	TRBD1	CASSPLQQGRYNEQFF	TGTGCCAGCTCACCACTTCAACAGGGGCGTTACAATGAGCAGTTCTTC
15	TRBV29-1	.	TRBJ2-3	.	CSSGGGGAYTDTQYF	TGCAGCTCCGGGGGTGGCGGGGCCTACACAGATACGCAGTATTTT
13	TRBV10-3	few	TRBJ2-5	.	CAISELEGYEQYF	TGTGCCATCAGTGAGCTTGAAGGCTATGAGCAGTACTTC
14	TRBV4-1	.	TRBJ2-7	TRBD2	CASSQDSGRYEQYF	TGCGCCAGCAGCCAAGATAGCGGGAGGTACGAGCAGTACTTC
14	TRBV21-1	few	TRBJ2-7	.	CASTGGGVSYEQYF	TGTGCCAGCACGGGGGGTGGGGTCTCCTACGAGCAGTACTTC
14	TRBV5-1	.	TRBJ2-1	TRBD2	CASSSRSGNNEQFF	TGCGCCAGCAGCTCCCGTAGCGGGAACAATGAGCAGTTCTTC
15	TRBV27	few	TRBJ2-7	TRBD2	CASSPGLAGFNEQYF	TGTGCCAGCAGTCCCGGACTAGCGGGATTTAATGAGCAGTACTTC
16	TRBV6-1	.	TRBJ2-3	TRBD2	CASSPMLAGNTDTQYF	TGTGCCAGCAGTCCAATGCTAGCGGGAAACACAGATACGCAGTATTTT
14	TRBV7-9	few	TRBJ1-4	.	CASTLGATNEKLFF	TGTGCCAGCACCTTGGGAGCAACTAATGAAAAACTGTTTTTT